This T cell receptor beta chain was recorded in a study of shared clonotypes between healthy human individuals. Trimming removed 3 bases from V and 0 bases from J, with 8 bases in between. Germline V gives CDR1 SGHTA, CDR2 FQGNSA. The CDR3 has 14 residues. The data were produced by immunoSEQ multiplex PCR, yet TCRdb's version contains in-frame clones alone and is incomplete. This sample has approximately 2.3 million clones, with 80% to 95% found just once. This clonotype was obtained from a man aged 18 to 29 in good health. Some clones in this sample may be carry-over from other donors' samples. The J gene is TRBJ1-2, the V gene TRBV7-2; D call uncertain. Sequenced sample: naive CD4+ T cells from PBMCs. Described subset: CD45RA+ positively selected. The CDR3 bases are TGTGCCAGCAGCTTGATGGGTACTAACTATGGCTACACCTTC. It encodes CASSLMGTNYGYTF.